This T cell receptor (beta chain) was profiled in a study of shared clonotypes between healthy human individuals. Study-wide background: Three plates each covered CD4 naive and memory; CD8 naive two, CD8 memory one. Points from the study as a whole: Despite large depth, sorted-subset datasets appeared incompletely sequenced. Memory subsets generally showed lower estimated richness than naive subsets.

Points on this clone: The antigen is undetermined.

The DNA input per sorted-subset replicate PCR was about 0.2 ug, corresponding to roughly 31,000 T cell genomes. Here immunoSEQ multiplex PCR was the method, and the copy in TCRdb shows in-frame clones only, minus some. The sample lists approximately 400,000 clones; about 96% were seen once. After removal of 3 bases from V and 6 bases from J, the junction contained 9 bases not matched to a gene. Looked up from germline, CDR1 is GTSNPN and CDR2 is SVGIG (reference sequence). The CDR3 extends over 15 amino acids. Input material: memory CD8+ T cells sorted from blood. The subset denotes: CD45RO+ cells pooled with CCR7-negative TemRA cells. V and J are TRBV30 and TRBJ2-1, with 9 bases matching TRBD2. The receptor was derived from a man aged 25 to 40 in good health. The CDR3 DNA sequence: TGTGCCTGGAGGGAGCCCCCGGGACTAGCCAATGAGCAGTTCTTC. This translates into CAWREPPGLANEQFF.